This TCR beta chain was recovered during a study of early T cells in non-severe SARS-CoV-2 infection (dated by TCRdb to about 2021). Notes on the research overall: Because TCR sequencing was done on bulk RNA from unsorted whole blood, the alpha and beta chains could not be paired.

The method behind the library was 5' RACE. Reads for this sample came from a NextSeq 500. To correct for sequencing error and PCR bias, the TCR library protocol tagged individual cDNA molecules with unique molecular identifiers. Both TCR alpha and beta chains were sequenced, and tight co-correlation was observed between alpha and beta sequence abundances in each sample. In the original analysis: Decombinator V4 was used to annotate TCR sequences for V gene, J gene and CDR3. TCRs were defined as expanded if a significant change between any two time points was detected under a Poisson model with p below 0.0001. TCR abundances were normalised to the total number of TCRs sequenced per sample and were expressed as counts per million. TRAV1-2 paired with TRAJ12, TRAJ20 or TRAJ33 defined MAIT TCRs, while TRAV10 paired with TRAJ18 defined iNKT TCRs. VDJdb, accessed 1 November 2021, was searched for CMV, EBV and SARS-CoV-2 annotated TCRs, with TCRs annotated for multiple antigens excluded. TCRdb reprocessed the public reads (quality trimming at Q25 with fastp, clone calling with MiXCR) and kept in-frame beta chains. Rows are combined by CDR3 protein, so each entry shows the most common genes and DNA. These V and J calls are TCRdb output, not the study's own analysis. The sample data list 70,000 to 90,000 distinct CDR3 sequences, and approximately 11% of these were observed just once. Approximately 4.5% of the sample belongs to the ten largest clones.

Measured from the cysteine to the phenylalanine, the CDR3 is 14 residues long. The sequence is cut down to CDR3 DNA, 42 bases in frame from base 1. CDR1 is given as KGHDR and CDR2 as SFDVKD, both from the germline V gene. Between the V and J ends, shortened by 4 bases and 0 bases respectively, the junction contains 6 bases. Set within a cohort of healthcare workers in London, UK, this nested case-control study involved weekly PCR testing of nasopharyngeal swabs along with blood sampling. Healthcare workers were recruited during the week of the UK lockdown, between 23 and 31 March 2020, and followed weekly for up to 16 weeks. General study outcomes and caveats: VDJdb matching was skewed toward anti-spike CD8 responses and likely underestimated virus-specific expansions by missing private and CD4 specificities.

This clonotype was counted once. The clone's antigen remains unknown. No qualities accompany the bases; no much larger clone lies one base away. One read alone provides weak support. This sequence originates from an adult who was a healthcare worker with PCR-confirmed SARS-CoV-2 infection or an uninfected control (not recorded which). Sequenced material: whole blood. The sequence is built from TRBV24-1 and TRBJ1-5; confidence is insufficient to name the D gene. The bases read TGTGCCACCAGTGACAATTATAGCAATCAGCCCCAGCATTTT. Its translation is CATSDNYSNQPQHF.